The entry below gives a single TCR beta chain sequence along with its context. Antigen unknown. This sample stems from a study of PD-L1 blockade in urothelial cancer. Study as a whole: Male patients with bladder-origin urothelial cancer numbered twenty-five of 29. Samples of blood were analyzed 3 weeks (second dose) and 6 weeks after treatment start.

The V gene's germline CDR1 is SNHLY and CDR2 FYNNEI. V lost 7 bases, J lost 13 bases, and 12 bases stayed unmatched. The CDR3 is made up of 14 amino acids. Generated by immunoSEQ multiplex PCR, the TCRdb table keeps only in-frame clones and is missing some. The sample has tens of thousands of clones, approximately 87% seen once; the top ten hold 14%. Noted time point: pretreatment peripheral blood. General study findings and limits: Pretreatment clonality of the blood TCR repertoire below the median was predictive of superior survival.

Sample: PBMCs, taken around atezolizumab (anti-PD-L1) treatment. The rearrangement uses TRBV2 and TRBJ1-6, with 8 bases that match TRBD1. The TCR sequence derives from a man in his fifties or sixties with urothelial cancer. CDR3 protein: CASNLGQGSRPLHF. CDR3 nucleotides: TGTGCCAGCAATCTAGGACAGGGATCGAGGCCCCTCCACTTT.